A single sample is the source of the 16 T cell receptor beta chains below, sequenced in a study of blood T cell repertoires in COVID-19. The repertoire was sequenced with immunoSEQ multiplex PCR; TCRdb's copy has only in-frame clones and lacks some. The top ten hold approximately 1.8% of the sample, which has some 270,000 clones, roughly nine tenths seen once. Sample: PBMCs or T cells enriched from blood (not recorded which). These receptor sequences come from a woman between 55 and 75 years old who had recovered from COVID-19.

The chain recombines TRBV3-1 (or the pseudogene TRBV3-2) with TRBJ1-5; D is unresolved. Germline lookup yields CDR1 LGHDT and CDR2 YNNKEL (reference sequence). Trimming cost V 4 bases and J 4 bases, with 11 bases left between them. The CDR3 extends over 14 amino acids. CDR3 in DNA: TGTGCCAGCAGCCCCAACAGTCTAAATCAGCCCCAGCATTTT. It encodes CASSPNSLNQPQHF.

This chain links TRBV7-8 with TRBJ2-5; maybe TRBD1 (6 bases). The V end was cut by 5 bases, the J end by 1 base, with 8 bases between. This CDR3 contains 13 residues. Per the germline V gene, CDR1 is SGHVS and CDR2 is FQNEAQ. CDR3 sequence: CASSRDTQETQYF. CDR3 nucleotides: TGTGCCAGCAGCCGGGACACCCAAGAGACCCAGTACTTC.

The chain uses TRBV15 and TRBJ2-2, with 7 bases that match TRBD2. The V gene's germline CDR1 is LNHNV and CDR2 YYDKDF (reference sequence). V lost 1 base to trimming and J lost 0 bases; unmatched junction nucleotides: 2. The CDR3 contains 16 residues. DNA of the CDR3: TGTGCCACCAGCAGAGGGGGGACTACGAACACCGGGGAGCTGTTTTTT. It codes for CATSRGGTTNTGELFF.

This chain joins TRBV6-5 and TRBJ1-6; D gene ambiguous. Trimming stripped 0 bases from V and 0 bases from J, with 6 bases between. CDR1 MNHEY and CDR2 SVGAGI come from the germline V gene. The CDR3 is 16 amino acids. CDR3 amino acids: CASSYSRSSYNSPLHF. In DNA form, the CDR3 reads TGTGCCAGCAGTTACTCCCGGAGCTCCTATAATTCACCCCTCCACTTT.

This chain uses TRBV5-4 with TRBJ2-5; D remains unclear. V lost 4 bases and J 2 bases, leaving 6 bases between the germline ends. The CDR3 covers 12 residues. Germline V gene data show CDR1 as SGHNT and CDR2 as YYREEE (reference sequence). CDR3 amino acids: CASSGRQETQYF. For the CDR3, the DNA is TGTGCCAGCAGCGGCAGACAAGAGACCCAGTACTTC. The full variable domain, in which reference TRBV5-4 and TRBJ2-5 provide the parts outside the CDR3, is ETGVTQSPTHLIKTRGQQVTLRCSSQSGHNTVSWYQQALGQGPQFIFQYYREEENGRGNFPPRFSGLQFPNYSSELNVNALELDDSALYLCASSGRQETQYFGPGTRLLVL.

DNA for the CDR3: TGTGCCAGCAGTCTATTGGTAGAATCTGCCAATGAGCAGTTCTTC. Translation gives CASSLLVESANEQFF. The chain employs TRBV28 and TRBJ2-1; D is uncertain. V was clipped by 5 bases and J by 6 bases, with 17 bases between them. Germline V gives CDR1 MDHEN, CDR2 SYDVKM. This CDR3 contains 15 residues.

The J gene is TRBJ1-5, the V gene TRBV28; TRBD1 is a possible D gene (5 bases). With 8 bases removed from V and 7 bases from J, the gap between germline ends came to 15 bases. The V gene's germline CDR1 is MDHEN and CDR2 SYDVKM. This CDR3 region has 13 residues. The DNA for the CDR3 is TGTGCCAGCGCCGGGGGGACGGGACAGCCCCAGCATTTT. Its protein product is CASAGGTGQPQHF. The full variable domain, with the rest looked up from reference TRBV28 and TRBJ1-5, is DVKVTQSSRYLVKRTGEKVFLECVQDMDHENMFWYRQDPGLGLRLIYFSYDVKMKEKGDIPEGYSVSREKKERFSLILESASTNQTSMYLCASAGGTGQPQHFGDGTRLSIL.

There are a few counts of this clone. The chain uses TRBV30 and TRBJ2-3, with D possibly TRBD2 on 6 matching bases. This CDR3 is 12 amino acids long. CDR1 GTSNPN and CDR2 SVGIG come from the germline V gene (reference sequence). V shed 4 bases and J shed 1 base, with 6 bases lying between them. CDR3 in DNA: TGTGCCTGGACTAGCGGCACAGATACGCAGTATTTT. Its protein is CAWTSGTDTQYF.

V and J are TRBV5-1 and TRBJ1-6; D is unclear. V lost 7 bases and J lost 7, with 9 bases in between. CDR1 is SGHRS and CDR2 is YFSETQ in the germline V gene. This CDR3 region has 12 residues. The CDR3 protein is CASARRNSPLHF. For the CDR3, the DNA is TGCGCCAGCGCTCGGAGAAATTCACCCCTCCACTTT.

V is TRBV6-2 or TRBV6-3 and J is TRBJ2-2, with D maybe TRBD2 (6 bases). CDR1 is MNHEY, CDR2 SVGEGT, per germline. V was trimmed by 6 bases and J by 2 bases, leaving 19 bases between them. The CDR3 is 17 residues long. The CDR3 sequence is CASSFPLSGDNTGELFF. CDR3 DNA sequence: TGTGCCAGCAGCTTCCCCCTTAGCGGAGATAACACCGGGGAGCTGTTTTTT.

The chain recombines TRBV9 with TRBJ2-3; D is unclear. Trimming left V 4 bases short and J 2 bases short, with 5 bases between. This CDR3 spans 12 amino acids. The germline V gene has CDR1 SGDLS and CDR2 YYNGEE. The DNA for the CDR3 is TGTGCCAGCAGCCCTTACACAGATACGCAGTATTTT. It is translated as CASSPYTDTQYF.

The chain carries TRBV20-1 and TRBJ1-1, with no clear D. Per the germline V gene, CDR1 is DFQATT and CDR2 is SNEGSKA (reference sequence). The CDR3 is 8 amino acids. V lost 5 bases to trimming and J lost 8 bases, with 3 bases between them. CDR3 coding DNA: TGCAGTGCTGAGGAAGCTTTCTTT. It is translated as CSAEEAFF.

In its sample, this clone was seen many times. V and J are TRBV19 and TRBJ2-1; 11 bases are shared with TRBD2. The CDR3 contains 15 residues. The V segment lost 3 bases and the J segment 3 bases; nucleotides outside the gene matches: 1. Germline loops: CDR1 LNHDA, CDR2 SQIVND (reference sequence). The DNA for the CDR3 is TGTGCCAGTAGTATGACTAGCGGGGTCTACAATGAGCAGTTCTTC. This gives the protein CASSMTSGVYNEQFF. Together with reference TRBV19 and TRBJ2-1, the CDR3 gives the full variable domain: DGGITQSPKYLFRKEGQNVTLSCEQNLNHDAMYWYRQDPGQGLRLIYYSQIVNDFQKGDIAEGYSVSREKKESFPLTVTSAQKNPTAFYLCASSMTSGVYNEQFFGPGTRLTVL.

The V gene is TRBV5-6, the J gene TRBJ2-5; D possibly corresponds to TRBD2 (6 bases). CDR1 is SGHDT and CDR2 is YYEEEE in the germline V gene. The V end lost 4 bases, the J end lost 4 bases, and 17 bases lay between the germline ends. This CDR3 contains 15 residues. CDR3: CASSATLGTRETQYF. The CDR3 nucleotides read TGTGCCAGCAGCGCGACCCTCGGGACTCGAGAGACCCAGTACTTC.

This chain links TRBV19 with TRBJ2-1, with 8 bases aligning to TRBD2. CDR3 length: 16 residues. V shed 3 bases and J 5 bases; nucleotides not matched to a gene: 9. Germline CDR1 and CDR2: LNHDA and SQIVND (reference sequence). This chain's CDR3 is CASSIPSGSTHNEQFF. CDR3 DNA sequence: TGTGCCAGTAGTATCCCGAGCGGGAGCACACACAATGAGCAGTTCTTC.

This chain uses TRBV9 with TRBJ1-5; 8 nucleotides agree with TRBD1. In germline, CDR1 is SGDLS, CDR2 YYNGEE. J gave up 6 bases and V 3 bases, and 8 bases lay outside the gene matches. This CDR3 region has 15 residues. Here the CDR3 reads CASSAGQGEGQPQHF. CDR3 in DNA: TGTGCCAGCAGCGCCGGACAGGGAGAGGGTCAGCCCCAGCATTTT.